The T cell receptor beta chain described here comes from a study of OX40 agonist ivuxolimab in advanced cancers. Study as a whole: Among those enrolled, mean age was 60 years (range roughly 23 to 85) and about 81% were male.

The CDR3 runs to 16 residues. Germline-derived CDR1 and CDR2 are LNHDA and SQIVND (reference sequence). V shed 5 bases and J shed 0 bases, with 14 bases lying between them. Turning to this clone: Its antigen is currently unknown.

Study-wide results and limits: Clonal expansion was seen in CD4+ and CD8+ blood T cells by week 6 at 0.1 to 3.0 mg/kg.

The method was immunoSEQ multiplex PCR; TCRdb's version includes in-frame clones alone and lacks a portion of them. The sample lists about 58,000 clones; approximately 86% were seen once. The sequenced sample was CD4+ or CD8+ T cells sorted from blood, obtained in a trial of the OX40 agonist ivuxolimab. The TCR was taken from an adult with an advanced solid tumor such as melanoma, head and neck, liver or kidney cancer. The chain recombines TRBV19 with TRBJ1-3; D uncertain. The CDR3 DNA reads as TGTGCCAGTAGTGGCTACCGATCCCGCTCTGGAAACACCATATATTTT. It is translated as CASSGYRSRSGNTIYF.